The 10 T cell receptor beta chains below all came from one sample that was sequenced in a study of blood T cell repertoires in COVID-19. Sequencing used immunoSEQ multiplex PCR; TCRdb keeps in-frame clones, though not all of them. The data show 130,000 to 150,000 clones, about 84% seen once. Sequenced sample: peripheral blood. Receptors were obtained from a man aged 60 to 75 with active or convalescent COVID-19.

This clone was seen only a few times. This sequence joins TRBV5-1 and TRBJ1-1; 8 positions match TRBD1. CDR1 and CDR2 from the germline V gene are SGHRS and YFSETQ. Unmatched junction bases numbered 9, after V lost 4 bases and J lost 4 bases. The CDR3 consists of 15 residues. The CDR3 DNA sequence: TGCGCCAGCAGCATGTGGGGGACAGGTAGCACTGAAGCTTTCTTT. Protein sequence: CASSMWGTGSTEAFF.

DNA of the CDR3: TGTGCCAGCAGTCCTCCTAACCCCCCCACTGAAGCTTTCTTT. Its translation: CASSPPNPPTEAFF. The chain links TRBV28 to TRBJ1-1; D ambiguous. This CDR3 contains 14 residues. The germline gives CDR1 MDHEN, CDR2 SYDVKM. Trimming shortened V by 5 bases and J by 4 bases, and 14 bases separated the two germline ends.

The J gene is TRBJ2-1, the V gene TRBV11-2; D ambiguous. The CDR3 is 12 residues long. Germline CDR1 SGHAT, CDR2 FQNNGV. The V gene lost 1 base and the J gene lost 13 bases, with 11 bases spanning the gap. This chain's CDR3 is CASSLADRGQFF. The CDR3 DNA reads as TGTGCCAGCAGCTTAGCTGACCGAGGTCAGTTCTTC.

The V and J genes are TRBV6-1 and TRBJ1-2, with D perhaps TRBD1 (5 bases). The CDR3 has 13 amino acids. Trimming left V 3 bases short and J 5 bases short, with 10 bases between. CDR1 and CDR2 from the germline V gene are MNHNS and SASEGT. The CDR3 coding sequence is TGTGCCAGCAGTGATGGGGGGAGGTATGGCTACACCTTC. Its translation: CASSDGGRYGYTF.

The chain joins TRBV11-3 to TRBJ2-1; D remains unclear. There are 12 residues in the CDR3. V shed 5 bases and J shed 4 bases, with 6 bases lying between them. Germline CDR1 is SGHNT and CDR2 is YENEEA. The CDR3 coding sequence is TGTGCCAGCAGCAACAGTTACAATGAGCAGTTCTTC. Its translation: CASSNSYNEQFF.

The chain joins TRBV5-4 to TRBJ2-2; 7 bases are a match to TRBD1. The germline CDR1 and CDR2 sequences are SGHNT and YYREEE (reference sequence). Germline trimming cut 1 base from V and 3 bases from J; bases unmatched to any gene: 3. The CDR3 is 15 amino acids. The CDR3, as DNA: TGTGCCAGCAGCTTGAAGGGGGCGGACACCGGGGAGCTGTTTTTT. Translated: CASSLKGADTGELFF.

This chain connects TRBV2 to TRBJ2-7; no clear D gene. The CDR3 totals 13 residues. V dropped 3 bases and J dropped 2 bases, with 8 bases sitting between them. Looked up from germline, CDR1 is SNHLY and CDR2 is FYNNEI. This CDR3 is CASSEQATYEQYF. The CDR3, as DNA: TGTGCCAGCAGTGAGCAGGCAACCTACGAGCAGTACTTC.

The chain is built from TRBV3-1 (or the pseudogene TRBV3-2) and TRBJ2-4; the match to TRBD2 covers 8 bases. CDR3 size: 16 residues. V was pared by 3 bases and J by 3 bases, with 7 bases of the junction left unmatched. The germline V gene encodes CDR1 LGHDT and CDR2 YNNKEL (reference sequence). CDR3 residues: CASSQRGAGGKNIQYF. As DNA, the CDR3 is TGTGCCAGCAGCCAGCGGGGGGCAGGCGGCAAAAACATTCAGTACTTC.

In its sample, this clone was seen a few times. This sequence joins TRBV11-2 and TRBJ2-1; 8 nucleotides agree with TRBD1. This CDR3 is 15 amino acids long. CDR1 and CDR2 (germline): SGHAT, FQNNGV. Germline trimming cut 5 bases from V and 10 bases from J; bases unmatched to any gene: 13. In DNA form, the CDR3 reads TGTGCCAGCAGCCCGGCCGGACAGGGAGCTTGGGAGCAGTTCTTC. This sequence encodes CASSPAGQGAWEQFF.

The chain is built from TRBV11-2 and TRBJ2-4; D might be TRBD1 (5 bases). Per germline, CDR1 SGHAT and CDR2 FQNNGV. The CDR3 is 17 residues long. The germline V and J ends were trimmed by 3 bases and 1 base, with 16 bases remaining between them. CDR3 sequence (DNA): TGTGCCAGCAGCTTCAACGGGCTAGGGGTGGCCAAAAACATTCAGTACTTC. Amino acid sequence: CASSFNGLGVAKNIQYF.